These 16 T cell receptor beta chains share one sample of origin, sequenced in a study of PD-1 blockade in classical Hodgkin lymphoma. Clones were sequenced by immunoSEQ multiplex PCR, and TCRdb holds only the in-frame ones, with some missing. The data contain tens of thousands of clones, more than 90% of them singletons. Documented time point: cycle 4 day 1 (C4D1), after five to seven weeks of nivolumab. Brentuximab vedotin exposure varied among the patients, all of whom had relapsed after autologous stem cell transplantation. Sequenced material: peripheral blood mononuclear cells (PBMCs), taken before the fourth cycle of nivolumab. All receptors derive from a human donor with classical Hodgkin lymphoma.

The chain uses TRBV19 and TRBJ2-2; no clear D. The CDR3 consists of 15 residues. The V end lost 6 bases, the J end lost 3 bases, and 14 bases lay between the germline ends. Germline values: CDR1 LNHDA, CDR2 SQIVND (reference sequence). This chain's CDR3 is CASSNGGSYTGELFF. In DNA, the CDR3 is TGTGCCAGTAGCAATGGCGGTTCCTACACCGGGGAGCTGTTTTTT.

CDR3 coding DNA: TGCGCCAGCAGCCAGAATGCGGGATCCTACAATGAGCAGTTCTTC. Amino acids: CASSQNAGSYNEQFF. The chain is built from TRBV4-1 and TRBJ2-1, with D possibly TRBD2 on 6 matching bases. This CDR3 is built from 15 residues. Germline V gene sequence: CDR1 MGHRA, CDR2 YSYEKL. V was trimmed by 3 bases and J by 1 base, leaving 10 bases between them.

V and J are TRBV10-3 and TRBJ2-1; 9 nucleotides agree with TRBD2. CDR3 length equals 19 residues. Germline CDR1 ENHRY, CDR2 SYGVKD. Trimming removed 10 bases from V and 7 bases from J; junction bases left unmatched: 26. DNA of the CDR3: TGTGCCACCTCGACTATACAGCGGACTAGCGTCATTGGGGTTAATGAGCAGTTCTTC. It codes for CATSTIQRTSVIGVNEQFF.

This chain links TRBV10-1 with TRBJ2-5; D not resolved. The germline V gene has CDR1 WNHNN and CDR2 SYGVQD (reference sequence). There are 11 residues in the CDR3. Trimming left V 8 bases short and J 1 base short, with 5 bases between. The DNA of the CDR3 is TGCGCCAGCCGTATCCAAGAGACCCAGTACTTC. This sequence encodes CASRIQETQYF.

This chain connects TRBV27 to TRBJ1-4; D ambiguous. Germline-derived CDR1 and CDR2 are MNHEY and SMNVEV (reference sequence). Trimming removed 1 base at V and 6 bases at J, with 6 bases between. This CDR3 is 13 amino acids long. CDR3 loop: CASSLFRDEKLFF. The CDR3 region has the DNA TGTGCCAGCAGTTTATTCAGAGATGAAAAACTGTTTTTT.

The chain combines TRBV7-8 with TRBJ1-1, with 9 positions matching TRBD1. The CDR3 has 15 amino acids. With 4 bases clipped from V and 0 bases from J, the junction kept 3 bases outside the gene matches. Germline CDR1 and CDR2: SGHVS and FQNEAQ. CDR3 nucleotide sequence: TGTGCCAGCAGCTGGGGACAGGGACTGAACACTGAAGCTTTCTTT. Translated, it gives CASSWGQGLNTEAFF.

This chain joins TRBV6-6 and TRBJ2-1; 13 bases line up with TRBD2. Germline CDR1 and CDR2: MNHNY and SVGAGI (reference sequence). V was pared by 1 base and J by 7 bases, with 4 bases of the junction left unmatched. The CDR3 totals 16 residues. CDR3 region: CASSYLGLAGANEQFF. The CDR3 DNA reads TGTGCCAGCAGTTACTTAGGACTAGCGGGGGCAAATGAGCAGTTCTTC.

This clone was counted once. The CDR3 is CASSHVLCTESEGGLEKTDTQYF. For the CDR3, the DNA is TGCGCCAGCAGTCATGTCTTGTGTACGGAGTCGGAGGGGGGGCTTGAAAAAACAGATACGCAGTATTTT. This chain uses TRBV23-1 with TRBJ2-3, with D maybe TRBD2 (7 bases). TRBV23-1 is flagged as an ORF with uncertain function. The V end lost 3 bases, the J end lost 3 bases, and 37 bases lay between the germline ends. The CDR3 contains 23 residues.

The chain has TRBV6-6 and TRBJ2-2; D is undetermined. Germline V gene lookup returns CDR1 MNHNY and CDR2 SVGAGI (reference sequence). Trimming removed 10 bases at V and 5 bases at J, with 20 bases between. The CDR3 length is 15 residues. DNA for the CDR3: TGTGCCACCGTCCCTGAGTACCTTATTACCGGGGAGCTGTTTTTT. Residues: CATVPEYLITGELFF.

The chain couples TRBV7-3 to TRBJ2-1; 13 bases are shared with TRBD2. In germline, CDR1 is SGHTA, CDR2 FQGTGA. The CDR3 has 19 residues. The ends lost 5 bases at V and 7 bases at J; junction bases unmatched: 17. For the CDR3, the DNA is TGTGCCAGCAGCCCCCGGGACAGTAGGACTAGCGGGAGTCAGAATGAGCAGTTCTTC. Amino acid sequence: CASSPRDSRTSGSQNEQFF.

The CDR3 bases are TGTGCCAGCAGCTTGGTCGGGCGAAACCTAGGCGAGCAGTACTTC. Translating it yields CASSLVGRNLGEQYF. V usage is TRBV5-6 and J usage is TRBJ2-7, with D uncertain. CDR3 length: 15 residues. Germline CDR1 and CDR2: SGHDT and YYEEEE. Deletions cut 0 bases from V and 6 bases from J, with 16 bases between.

V is TRBV7-9 and J is TRBJ1-4, with 12 bases fitting TRBD1. Per germline, CDR1 SEHNR and CDR2 FQNEAQ (reference sequence). Germline trimming cut 6 bases from V and 8 bases from J; bases unmatched to any gene: 10. The CDR3 length is 16 residues. CDR3 sequence reads: CASSKSGQGAVEKLFF. CDR3 bases: TGTGCCAGCAGTAAATCGGGACAGGGGGCTGTAGAAAAACTGTTTTTT.

The rearrangement joins TRBV10-3 to TRBJ1-4, with D possibly TRBD1 on 5 matching bases. Deletions cut 10 bases from V and 4 bases from J, with 13 bases between. The germline CDR1 and CDR2 sequences are ENHRY and SYGVKD. The CDR3 length is 13 residues. This CDR3 is CATRGGFNEKLFF. DNA of the CDR3: TGTGCCACCCGGGGGGGTTTTAATGAAAAACTGTTTTTT.

In this sample, this clone turned up once. This rearrangement joins TRBV6-1 to TRBJ2-6, with unresolved D. The germline V and J ends were trimmed by 4 bases and 0 bases, with 16 bases remaining between them. The germline V gene encodes CDR1 MNHNS and CDR2 SASEGT. CDR3 size: 18 residues. The CDR3: CASSAIRVRSSGANVLTF. CDR3 coding DNA: TGTGCCAGCAGTGCTATCCGGGTCCGGTCCTCTGGGGCCAACGTCCTGACTTTC.

CDR3 amino acids: CASSLLGLAGDEQFF. CDR3 coding DNA: TGTGCCAGCAGCCTACTAGGGCTAGCGGGAGATGAGCAGTTCTTC. This chain connects TRBV13 to TRBJ2-1; 10 positions match TRBD2. The germline V gene has CDR1 PRHDT and CDR2 FYEKMQ (reference sequence). The CDR3 is 15 residues long. With V trimmed by 5 bases and J by 8 bases, 9 bases remained unmatched.

This sequence joins TRBV27 and TRBJ2-7; TRBD1 aligns across 10 bases. This CDR3 is built from 14 residues. Trimming removed 3 bases from V and 6 bases from J; junction bases left unmatched: 5. From germline, CDR1 is MNHEY and CDR2 SMNVEV (reference sequence). In nucleotides, the CDR3 is TGTGCCAGCAGTTTTTTTGGGACAGGGGTCGAGCAGTACTTC. Its translation: CASSFFGTGVEQYF.